Shown below are 6 T cell receptor beta chains from a single sample sequenced in a study of cytomegalovirus exposure and HLA in healthy donors. The PCR employed 60 Vbeta primers together with 13 Jbeta primers. Profiling relied on immunoSEQ multiplex PCR, and the TCRdb table lists in-frame clones only, not all of them. Of 90,000 to 150,000 clones in the sample, over 65% were seen once. Source material: PBMCs. All receptors derive from a woman in her twenties or thirties in good health and CMV-seropositive.

This clone was found many times. The chain links TRBV25-1 to TRBJ2-7; D is perhaps TRBD1 (5 bases). The CDR3 covers 11 residues. In germline, CDR1 is MGHDK, CDR2 SYGVNS. V was cut by 5 bases and J by 5 bases, with 7 bases left in between. The CDR3 reads CASSQGDEQYF. In DNA, the CDR3 is TGTGCCAGCAGTCAAGGGGACGAGCAGTACTTC.

The chain uses TRBV4-3 and TRBJ1-4; 10 bases line up with TRBD1. The CDR3 has 16 amino acids. J lost 8 bases, V lost 5 bases, and 11 bases had no gene match. Germline V gene sequence: CDR1 LGHNA, CDR2 YSLEER. The CDR3 nucleotides read TGCGCCAGCAGCTACGCGACAGGGGGCCGAGTAGAAAAACTGTTTTTT. Protein product: CASSYATGGRVEKLFF.

The V and J genes are TRBV6-6 and TRBJ1-6; TRBD1 aligns across 8 bases. J was trimmed by 10 bases and V by 4 bases; bases with no gene match: 9. CDR3 length: 15 amino acids. Germline-derived CDR1 and CDR2 are MNHNY and SVGAGI (reference sequence). The CDR3 loop reads CASSSGQGVWSPLHF. In DNA, the CDR3 is TGTGCCAGCAGTTCCGGACAGGGAGTTTGGTCACCCCTCCACTTT.

In its sample, this clone was seen once. The gene calls are TRBV6-1 and TRBJ2-6; 9 bases are shared with TRBD1. Looked up from germline, CDR1 is MNHNS and CDR2 is SASEGT. The CDR3 has 17 residues. Trimming removed 6 bases from V and 0 bases from J; junction bases left unmatched: 6. The CDR3 DNA reads as TGTGCCAGCAGGGAACCGGGACAGGGCTCTGGGGCCAACGTCCTGACTTTC. Translated, it gives CASREPGQGSGANVLTF.

The rearrangement links TRBV27 to TRBJ1-2, with D tentatively TRBD1 (5 bases). The germline V gene encodes CDR1 MNHEY and CDR2 SMNVEV (reference sequence). The CDR3 consists of 11 residues. Trimming cost V 6 bases and J 7 bases, with 9 bases left between them. Written as DNA, the CDR3 is TGTGCCAGCAGCCAGGGATTTGGCTACACCTTC. This codes for CASSQGFGYTF.

The rearrangement links TRBV27 to TRBJ1-5, with 10 bases matching TRBD1. Germline CDR1 reads MNHEY; CDR2 reads SMNVEV (reference sequence). There are 14 residues in the CDR3. Losses at the gene ends were 5 bases for V and 6 bases for J; bases not matched to a gene: 4. In DNA form, the CDR3 reads TGTGCCAGCAGTCGGGGACAGGGGAGTCAGCCCCAGCATTTT. Translating gives CASSRGQGSQPQHF.